A selection of T cell receptor beta chains follows, all from one sample in a study of OX40 agonist ivuxolimab in advanced cancers. Data came from immunoSEQ multiplex PCR; TCRdb stores just in-frame clones and leaves some out. The sample yields tens of thousands of clones, around 90% seen once. The sample consisted of CD4+ or CD8+ T cells sorted from blood, taken in a trial of the OX40 agonist ivuxolimab. The receptors here all came from an adult with an advanced solid tumor such as melanoma, head and neck, liver or kidney cancer. The CDR3 runs from the conserved cysteine through the conserved F or W. The order of the fields is CDR3 protein, CDR3 DNA, D gene, J gene, clone size, V gene. A D gene is named only where the DNA matches it firmly. The size of a clone is reported for some rows only, either as once, few or many, or as a class for expanded clones.

cdr3_aa: CALNRGGDEQFF; cdr3_nt: TGTGCCCTAAACAGGGGAGGCGATGAGCAGTTCTTC; d_call: .; j_call: TRBJ2-1; clone_size: .; v_call: TRBV28
cdr3_aa: CASSLGGGQETQYF; cdr3_nt: TGTGCCAGCAGCTTGGGGGGCGGCCAAGAGACCCAGTACTTC; d_call: .; j_call: TRBJ2-5; clone_size: .; v_call: TRBV5-6
cdr3_aa: CASSRLAGDLSYEQYF; cdr3_nt: TGTGCCAGCAGCCGACTAGCGGGGGACCTCTCCTACGAGCAGTACTTC; d_call: TRBD2; j_call: TRBJ2-7; clone_size: once; v_call: TRBV14
cdr3_aa: CASSLSTGGTVTYEQYF; cdr3_nt: TGCGCCAGCAGCTTAAGCACCGGGGGGACCGTTACCTACGAGCAGTACTTC; d_call: TRBD2; j_call: TRBJ2-7; clone_size: .; v_call: TRBV5-1
cdr3_aa: CASSHPGQGTTANEQFF; cdr3_nt: TGTGCCAGCAGCCACCCGGGACAGGGAACAACCGCTAATGAGCAGTTCTTC; d_call: TRBD1; j_call: TRBJ2-1; clone_size: .; v_call: TRBV9
cdr3_aa: CASSVVPNQPQHF; cdr3_nt: TGTGCCAGCAGCGTAGTCCCCAATCAGCCCCAGCATTTT; d_call: .; j_call: TRBJ1-5; clone_size: .; v_call: TRBV9
cdr3_aa: CASSDGYNEQFF; cdr3_nt: TGTGCCAGCAGTGATGGTTACAATGAGCAGTTCTTC; d_call: .; j_call: TRBJ2-1; clone_size: .; v_call: TRBV6-4
cdr3_aa: CASRTGPFYYF; cdr3_nt: TGTGCCAGCAGAACGGGACCCTTCTATTATTTT; d_call: .; j_call: TRBJ2-3; clone_size: once; v_call: TRBV25-1
cdr3_aa: CASSPLDRPYEQYF; cdr3_nt: TGTGCCAGCTCGCCGCTCGACAGGCCCTACGAGCAGTACTTC; d_call: .; j_call: TRBJ2-7; clone_size: .; v_call: TRBV18
cdr3_aa: CASSPFPLASTDTQYF; cdr3_nt: TGTGCCAGCAGCCCCTTTCCCCTGGCTAGCACGGATACGCAGTATTTT; d_call: .; j_call: TRBJ2-3; clone_size: .; v_call: TRBV5-8
cdr3_aa: CASSEKDRLGYEQYF; cdr3_nt: TGTGCCAGTAGTGAAAAGGACAGGTTAGGCTACGAGCAGTACTTC; d_call: TRBD1; j_call: TRBJ2-7; clone_size: .; v_call: TRBV19
cdr3_aa: CASSKDLAGGLGDTQYF; cdr3_nt: TGCGCCAGCAGCAAGGATTTAGCGGGGGGACTCGGGGATACGCAGTATTTT; d_call: TRBD2; j_call: TRBJ2-3; clone_size: .; v_call: TRBV4-3
cdr3_aa: CASSLGSATYMIGETQYF; cdr3_nt: TGTGCCAGCAGCTTAGGTAGCGCAACATATATGATTGGGGAGACCCAGTACTTC; d_call: .; j_call: TRBJ2-5; clone_size: .; v_call: TRBV7-2
cdr3_aa: CASSLAPGGEQYF; cdr3_nt: TGTGCCAGCAGCTTGGCCCCAGGGGGGGAGCAGTACTTC; d_call: .; j_call: TRBJ2-7; clone_size: .; v_call: TRBV5-4
cdr3_aa: CASSVAGRPDNEQYF; cdr3_nt: TGTGCCAGCAGCGTAGCTGGGAGGCCTGATAACGAGCAGTACTTC; d_call: .; j_call: TRBJ2-7; clone_size: .; v_call: TRBV9
cdr3_aa: CASSFQGAPGGYTF; cdr3_nt: TGTGCCAGCAGTTTCCAGGGGGCGCCGGGTGGCTACACCTTC; d_call: TRBD1; j_call: TRBJ1-2; clone_size: few; v_call: TRBV27
cdr3_aa: CASSSGTGQFF; cdr3_nt: TGTGCCAGCAGCTCCGGGACAGGTCAATTCTTC; d_call: TRBD1; j_call: TRBJ2-1; clone_size: once; v_call: TRBV7-9
cdr3_aa: CASSLLVGTGNSPLHF; cdr3_nt: TGTGCCAGCAGCTTACTAGTAGGGACAGGGAATTCACCCCTCCACTTT; d_call: TRBD1; j_call: TRBJ1-6; clone_size: .; v_call: TRBV7-9
cdr3_aa: CASSIVGGYEQYF; cdr3_nt: TGTGCCAGTAGTATTGTGGGGGGCTACGAGCAGTACTTC; d_call: .; j_call: TRBJ2-7; clone_size: .; v_call: TRBV19
cdr3_aa: CASSLGVRVGNTEAFF; cdr3_nt: TGTGCCAGCAGCTTAGGTGTCAGGGTGGGAAACACTGAAGCTTTCTTT; d_call: .; j_call: TRBJ1-1; clone_size: many; v_call: TRBV7-6
cdr3_aa: CASSEGGEQFF; cdr3_nt: TGTGCCAGCAGCGAAGGCGGTGAGCAGTTCTTC; d_call: .; j_call: TRBJ2-1; clone_size: .; v_call: TRBV9
cdr3_aa: CASGLGLGEETQYF; cdr3_nt: TGTGCTAGTGGTTTGGGTCTGGGGGAAGAGACCCAGTACTTC; d_call: .; j_call: TRBJ2-5; clone_size: .; v_call: TRBV12-5
cdr3_aa: CASSMEGTGNTIYF; cdr3_nt: TGTGCCAGTAGTATGGAAGGGACTGGAAACACCATATATTTT; d_call: .; j_call: TRBJ1-3; clone_size: .; v_call: TRBV19
cdr3_aa: CASSDGLAGGFQETQYF; cdr3_nt: TGTGCCAGCAGCGATGGACTAGCGGGGGGGTTTCAAGAGACCCAGTACTTC; d_call: TRBD2; j_call: TRBJ2-5; clone_size: once; v_call: TRBV13
cdr3_aa: CASSLEGASSGAIGELFF; cdr3_nt: TGTGCCAGCAGCTTGGAGGGCGCCTCTAGCGGGGCGATCGGGGAGCTGTTTTTT; d_call: TRBD2; j_call: TRBJ2-2; clone_size: .; v_call: TRBV5-6
cdr3_aa: CASSWDRGEVDTEAFF; cdr3_nt: TGTGCCAGCAGCTGGGACAGGGGAGAGGTAGACACTGAAGCTTTCTTT; d_call: TRBD1; j_call: TRBJ1-1; clone_size: .; v_call: TRBV5-4
cdr3_aa: CASRTQGAYEQYF; cdr3_nt: TGTGCCAGCAGAACCCAGGGGGCTTATGAGCAGTACTTC; d_call: TRBD1; j_call: TRBJ2-7; clone_size: .; v_call: TRBV28
cdr3_aa: CSVLDRGYQETQYF; cdr3_nt: TGCAGCGTCCTCGACAGAGGATACCAAGAGACCCAGTACTTC; d_call: .; j_call: TRBJ2-5; clone_size: .; v_call: TRBV29-1
cdr3_aa: CASSIGQGISQPQHF; cdr3_nt: TGTGCCAGTAGTATAGGACAGGGGATTAGTCAGCCCCAGCATTTT; d_call: TRBD1; j_call: TRBJ1-5; clone_size: .; v_call: TRBV19
cdr3_aa: CASSQEVLLDFQETQYF; cdr3_nt: TGCGCCAGCAGCCAAGAAGTCCTTTTGGACTTCCAAGAGACCCAGTACTTC; d_call: .; j_call: TRBJ2-5; clone_size: .; v_call: TRBV4-1
cdr3_aa: CASSQAGSNTGELFF; cdr3_nt: TGTGCCAGCAGCCAAGCTGGGTCGAACACCGGGGAGCTGTTTTTT; d_call: .; j_call: TRBJ2-2; clone_size: .; v_call: TRBV4-2
cdr3_aa: CASSDNGGNTGELFF; cdr3_nt: TGTGCCAGCAGTGACAACGGGGGGAACACCGGGGAGCTGTTTTTT; d_call: .; j_call: TRBJ2-2; clone_size: .; v_call: TRBV6-4
cdr3_aa: CASSYVRGNDGYTF; cdr3_nt: TGTGCCAGCAGTTACGTTCGGGGGAATGATGGCTACACCTTC; d_call: .; j_call: TRBJ1-2; clone_size: .; v_call: TRBV6-5
cdr3_aa: CASLIPGLSGHNEQFF; cdr3_nt: TGTGCCAGCCTCATCCCGGGGCTCTCCGGACACAATGAGCAGTTCTTC; d_call: .; j_call: TRBJ2-1; clone_size: .; v_call: TRBV28
cdr3_aa: CAISESVAGDLTDTQYF; cdr3_nt: TGTGCCATCAGTGAGTCGGTAGCGGGGGATCTCACAGATACGCAGTATTTT; d_call: TRBD2; j_call: TRBJ2-3; clone_size: .; v_call: TRBV10-3
cdr3_aa: CASSLSGTGNQPQHF; cdr3_nt: TGTGCCAGCAGTTTATCGGGGACAGGGAATCAGCCCCAGCATTTT; d_call: TRBD1; j_call: TRBJ1-5; clone_size: .; v_call: TRBV27
cdr3_aa: CASSFGGFYNSPLHF; cdr3_nt: TGTGCCAGCAGCTTCGGGGGGTTCTATAATTCACCCCTCCACTTT; d_call: .; j_call: TRBJ1-6; clone_size: .; v_call: TRBV7-6
cdr3_aa: CATSRESGADQPQHF; cdr3_nt: TGTGCCACCAGCAGAGAGTCAGGTGCCGATCAGCCCCAGCATTTT; d_call: .; j_call: TRBJ1-5; clone_size: .; v_call: TRBV15
cdr3_aa: CASSLITGLGEKLFF; cdr3_nt: TGTGCCAGCAGTTTAATAACAGGTTTAGGAGAAAAACTGTTTTTT; d_call: .; j_call: TRBJ1-4; clone_size: .; v_call: TRBV27
cdr3_aa: CASSFNDQPQHF; cdr3_nt: TGTGCCAGCAGCTTCAATGATCAGCCCCAGCATTTT; d_call: .; j_call: TRBJ1-5; clone_size: .; v_call: TRBV7-9
cdr3_aa: CASSLSPGPEQYF; cdr3_nt: TGTGCCAGCAGCTTATCCCCGGGGCCCGAGCAGTACTTC; d_call: .; j_call: TRBJ2-7; clone_size: once; v_call: TRBV7-2
cdr3_aa: CASSWTGVYNEQFF; cdr3_nt: TGTGCCAGCAGCTGGACAGGGGTGTACAATGAGCAGTTCTTC; d_call: TRBD1; j_call: TRBJ2-1; clone_size: .; v_call: TRBV9
cdr3_aa: CASSPSVDGYYEQYF; cdr3_nt: TGCGCCAGCAGCCCGTCGGTGGACGGATACTACGAGCAGTACTTC; d_call: .; j_call: TRBJ2-7; clone_size: .; v_call: TRBV5-1
cdr3_aa: CASSERDYQETQYF; cdr3_nt: TGCGCCAGCAGTGAGCGGGACTACCAAGAGACCCAGTACTTC; d_call: .; j_call: TRBJ2-5; clone_size: .; v_call: TRBV10-2
cdr3_aa: CASSLRDRVNEQYF; cdr3_nt: TGTGCCAGCAGCTTAAGGGACAGGGTAAACGAGCAGTACTTC; d_call: TRBD1; j_call: TRBJ2-7; clone_size: .; v_call: TRBV7-6
cdr3_aa: CASSVSPGQPQHF; cdr3_nt: TGTGCCAGCAGCGTATCCCCCGGGCAGCCCCAGCATTTT; d_call: .; j_call: TRBJ1-5; clone_size: .; v_call: TRBV9
cdr3_aa: CASSRGLGTEAFF; cdr3_nt: TGCGCCAGCAGCAGGGGGCTCGGGACTGAAGCTTTCTTT; d_call: TRBD1; j_call: TRBJ1-1; clone_size: .; v_call: TRBV4-1
cdr3_aa: CASSFGQNYGYTF; cdr3_nt: TGTGCCAGCAGTTTTGGACAGAACTATGGCTACACCTTC; d_call: .; j_call: TRBJ1-2; clone_size: .; v_call: TRBV27
cdr3_aa: CASSPARDYPYEQYF; cdr3_nt: TGCGCCAGCAGCCCAGCTCGGGACTACCCATACGAGCAGTACTTC; d_call: TRBD2; j_call: TRBJ2-7; clone_size: .; v_call: TRBV4-3
cdr3_aa: CASRVTSGHTGELFF; cdr3_nt: TGTGCCAGCAGAGTGACTAGCGGGCACACCGGGGAGCTGTTTTTT; d_call: TRBD2; j_call: TRBJ2-2; clone_size: .; v_call: TRBV27
cdr3_aa: CASSLFSSLAGGPDTQYF; cdr3_nt: TGTGCCAGCAGTTTATTCTCCAGCTTAGCGGGGGGGCCGGATACGCAGTATTTT; d_call: TRBD2; j_call: TRBJ2-3; clone_size: .; v_call: TRBV27
cdr3_aa: CASSPGTGHTEAFF; cdr3_nt: TGCGCCAGCAGCCCCGGGACAGGGCACACTGAAGCTTTCTTT; d_call: TRBD1; j_call: TRBJ1-1; clone_size: .; v_call: TRBV5-1
cdr3_aa: CASSPTSGGADTQYF; cdr3_nt: TGCGCCAGCAGCCCGACTAGCGGGGGTGCAGATACGCAGTATTTT; d_call: TRBD2; j_call: TRBJ2-3; clone_size: once; v_call: TRBV4-1
cdr3_aa: CASIAAYQETQYF; cdr3_nt: TGCGCCAGCATTGCGGCCTATCAAGAGACCCAGTACTTC; d_call: .; j_call: TRBJ2-5; clone_size: .; v_call: TRBV10-2
cdr3_aa: CASSSTPEQFF; cdr3_nt: TGTGCCAGCAGTTCCACCCCTGAGCAGTTCTTC; d_call: .; j_call: TRBJ2-1; clone_size: .; v_call: TRBV28
cdr3_aa: CASSQSGTGVPGQYF; cdr3_nt: TGTGCCAGCAGCCAATCCGGGACAGGGGTGCCGGGCCAGTACTTC; d_call: TRBD1; j_call: TRBJ2-5; clone_size: .; v_call: TRBV11-2
cdr3_aa: CASSLGPGSVEKLFF; cdr3_nt: TGTGCCAGCAGCTTAGGTCCGGGCAGTGTTGAAAAACTGTTTTTT; d_call: .; j_call: TRBJ1-4; clone_size: .; v_call: TRBV11-2
cdr3_aa: CASSHGRGLSYEQYF; cdr3_nt: TGTGCCAGCAGCCACGGCCGGGGGCTCTCCTACGAGCAGTACTTC; d_call: .; j_call: TRBJ2-7; clone_size: .; v_call: TRBV5-6
cdr3_aa: CASSLGSGSYEQYF; cdr3_nt: TGTGCCAGCAGCTTAGGGTCCGGCTCCTACGAGCAGTACTTC; d_call: .; j_call: TRBJ2-7; clone_size: .; v_call: TRBV7-2
cdr3_aa: CASSLGERDSEQYF; cdr3_nt: TGTGCCAGCAGCTTAGGTGAAAGGGACAGCGAGCAGTACTTC; d_call: TRBD1; j_call: TRBJ2-7; clone_size: .; v_call: TRBV11-3